This T cell receptor (beta chain) was documented in a study of shared clonotypes between healthy human individuals. Turning to the study itself: The cohort comprised a couple of women and a few men. Their ages spanned 18 to 49 years. Per donor, CD8 memory used one plate, CD8 naive used two, CD4 memory used three and CD4 naive used three.

A deep-level run was used for the assay. Sequencing was performed with immunoSEQ multiplex PCR; in TCRdb, only in-frame clones are kept and a portion is missing. The table lists 190,000 or so clones, about 66% of them singletons. From CD4+ cells came CD45RA+ naive and CD45RA-negative memory subsets. This clone was seen once. V was cut by 5 bases and J by 7 bases, with 9 bases left in between. The CDR3 extends over 12 amino acids. Per the germline V gene, CDR1 is MDHEN and CDR2 is SYDVKM. The sequence came from a man in his thirties or forties in good health. The genes are TRBV28 and TRBJ2-1, with D hard to call. Input material: memory CD4+ T cells sorted from blood. As for subset: CD45RA-negative fraction. CDR3 nucleotides: TGTGCCAGCAGTAAGCGAATGAATGAGCAGTTCTTC. It translates to CASSKRMNEQFF.